These 2 T cell receptor beta chains share one sample of origin, sequenced in a study of identical twins. In TCRdb, the 5' RACE reads were re-called with MiXCR into one record per CDR3 protein. Found here are 750,000 to 950,000 distinct CDR3 sequences, 9% to 15% of them singletons; the top ten hold around 1.6%. These same data were also listed under a study on yellow fever vaccine responses in identical twins.

The sequenced sample consisted of PBMCs. These receptors were taken from a woman between 18 and 30 years old in good health.

As for this clonotype: The junction does not match germline at one end; this may be a read error. V usage is TRBV12-3 or TRBV12-4 and J usage is TRBJ1-1; a possible D gene is TRBD1 (5 bases). The CDR3 runs to 13 residues. CDR3 protein: CASSLEGRDSLSF. Written as DNA, the CDR3 is TGTGCCAGCAGTTTAGAGGGACGGGATTCATTAAGTTTT.

The chain combines TRBV5-4 with TRBJ2-7; 9 bases map to TRBD2. J was trimmed by 3 bases and V by 3 bases; bases with no gene match: 7. CDR3 length equals 15 residues. Germline-derived CDR1 and CDR2 are SGHNT and YYREEE (reference sequence). CDR3 loop: CASSYVREGCYEQYF. CDR3 bases: TGTGCCAGCAGCTACGTGCGGGAGGGGTGCTACGAGCAGTACTTC.